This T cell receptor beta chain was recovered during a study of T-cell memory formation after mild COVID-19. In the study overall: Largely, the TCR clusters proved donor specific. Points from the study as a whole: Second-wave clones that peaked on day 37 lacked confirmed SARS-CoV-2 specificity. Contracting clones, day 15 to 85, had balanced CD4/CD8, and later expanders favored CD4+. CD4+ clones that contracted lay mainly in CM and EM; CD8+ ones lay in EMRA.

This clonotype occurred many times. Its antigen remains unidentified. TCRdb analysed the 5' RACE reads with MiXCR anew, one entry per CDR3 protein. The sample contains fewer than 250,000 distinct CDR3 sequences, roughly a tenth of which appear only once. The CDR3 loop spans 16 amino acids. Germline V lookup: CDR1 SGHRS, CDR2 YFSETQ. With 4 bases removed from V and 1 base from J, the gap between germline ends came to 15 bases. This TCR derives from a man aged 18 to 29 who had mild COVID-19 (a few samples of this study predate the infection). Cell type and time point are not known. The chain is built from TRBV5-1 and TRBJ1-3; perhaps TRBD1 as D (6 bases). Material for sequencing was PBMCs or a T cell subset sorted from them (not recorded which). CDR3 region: CASSPQGRGSGNTIYF. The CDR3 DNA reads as TGCGCCAGCAGCCCACAGGGTAGGGGTTCTGGAAACACCATATATTTT.